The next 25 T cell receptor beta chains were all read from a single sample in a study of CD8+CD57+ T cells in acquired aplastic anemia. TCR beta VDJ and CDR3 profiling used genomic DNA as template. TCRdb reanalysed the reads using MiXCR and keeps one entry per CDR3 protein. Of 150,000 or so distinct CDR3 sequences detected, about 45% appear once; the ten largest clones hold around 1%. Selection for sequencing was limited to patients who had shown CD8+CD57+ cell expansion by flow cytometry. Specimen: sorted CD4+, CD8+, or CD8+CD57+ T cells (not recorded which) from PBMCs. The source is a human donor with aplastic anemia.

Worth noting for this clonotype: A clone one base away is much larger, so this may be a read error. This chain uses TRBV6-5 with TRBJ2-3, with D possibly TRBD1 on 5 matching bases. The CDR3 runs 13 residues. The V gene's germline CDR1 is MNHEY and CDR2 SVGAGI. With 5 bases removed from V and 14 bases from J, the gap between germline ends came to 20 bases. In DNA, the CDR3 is TGTGCCAGCAGTCCCGACCCCAGGGAAAGGAGGTATTTT. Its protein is CASSPDPRERRYF.

The CDR3 region has the DNA TGTGCCAGCAGTGTGTCTGACCTCATCTCCTATAATTCACCCCTCCACTTT. It encodes CASSVSDLISYNSPLHF. This sequence joins TRBV6-1 and TRBJ1-6, with unresolved D. The CDR3 length is 17 residues. In germline, CDR1 is MNHNS, CDR2 SASEGT. The ends were cut back, 4 bases at V and 0 bases at J, with 13 bases in the middle.

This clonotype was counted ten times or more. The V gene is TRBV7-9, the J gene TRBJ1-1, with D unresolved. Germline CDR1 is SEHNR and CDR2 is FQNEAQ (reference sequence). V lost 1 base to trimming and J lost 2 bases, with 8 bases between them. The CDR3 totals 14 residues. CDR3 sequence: CASSLDGSNTEAFF. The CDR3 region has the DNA TGTGCCAGCAGCTTAGATGGTAGCAACACTGAAGCTTTCTTT.

The CDR3 region is CASSLGQGDLQPQHF. The DNA of the CDR3 is TGTGCCAGCAGCTTAGGACAGGGGGATCTTCAGCCCCAGCATTTT. J is TRBJ1-5 and V is TRBV7-2; 9 bases match TRBD1. The CDR3 contains 15 residues. Germline CDR1 SGHTA, CDR2 FQGNSA. The ends lost 1 base at V and 6 bases at J; junction bases unmatched: 4.

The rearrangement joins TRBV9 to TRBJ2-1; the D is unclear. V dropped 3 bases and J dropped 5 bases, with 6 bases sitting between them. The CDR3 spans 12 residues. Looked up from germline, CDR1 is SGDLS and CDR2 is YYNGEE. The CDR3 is CASSALNNEQFF. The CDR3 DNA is TGTGCCAGCAGCGCCCTCAACAATGAGCAGTTCTTC. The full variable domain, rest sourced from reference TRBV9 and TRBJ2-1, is DSGVTQTPKHLITATGQRVTLRCSPRSGDLSVYWYQQSLDQGLQFLIQYYNGEERAKGNILERFSAQQFPDLHSELNLSSLELGDSALYFCASSALNNEQFFGPGTRLTVL.

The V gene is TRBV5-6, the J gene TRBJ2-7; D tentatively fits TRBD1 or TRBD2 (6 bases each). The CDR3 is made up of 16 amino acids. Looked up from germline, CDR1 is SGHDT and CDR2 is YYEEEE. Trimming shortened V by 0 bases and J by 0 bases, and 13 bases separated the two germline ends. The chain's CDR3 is CASSLVPGGGSYEQYF. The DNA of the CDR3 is TGTGCCAGCAGCTTGGTACCCGGGGGCGGCTCCTACGAGCAGTACTTC.

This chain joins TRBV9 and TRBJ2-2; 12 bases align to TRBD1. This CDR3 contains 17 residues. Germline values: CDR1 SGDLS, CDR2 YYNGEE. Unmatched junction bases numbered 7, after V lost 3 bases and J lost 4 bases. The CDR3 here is CASSDSPGQGATGELFF. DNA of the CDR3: TGTGCCAGCAGCGACAGTCCGGGACAGGGGGCCACCGGGGAGCTGTTTTTT.

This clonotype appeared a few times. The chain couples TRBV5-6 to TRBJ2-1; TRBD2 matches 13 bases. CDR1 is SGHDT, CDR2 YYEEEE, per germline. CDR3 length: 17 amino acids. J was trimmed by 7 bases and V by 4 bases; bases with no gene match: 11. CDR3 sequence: CASSATSGGASWNEQFF. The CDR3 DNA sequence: TGTGCCAGCAGCGCCACTAGCGGGGGGGCCTCTTGGAATGAGCAGTTCTTC.

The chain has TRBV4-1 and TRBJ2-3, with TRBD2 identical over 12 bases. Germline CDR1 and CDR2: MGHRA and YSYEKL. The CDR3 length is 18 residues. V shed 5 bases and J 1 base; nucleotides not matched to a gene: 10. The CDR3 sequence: CASSFLPWTSGGTDTQYF. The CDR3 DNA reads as TGCGCCAGCAGCTTCCTGCCTTGGACTAGCGGGGGCACAGATACGCAGTATTTT.

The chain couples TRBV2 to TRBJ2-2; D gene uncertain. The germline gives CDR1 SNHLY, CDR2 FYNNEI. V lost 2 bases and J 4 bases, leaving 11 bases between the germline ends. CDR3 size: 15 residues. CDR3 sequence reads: CASSEQGLTTGELFF. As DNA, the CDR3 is TGTGCCAGCAGTGAACAAGGGTTAACCACCGGGGAGCTGTTTTTT.

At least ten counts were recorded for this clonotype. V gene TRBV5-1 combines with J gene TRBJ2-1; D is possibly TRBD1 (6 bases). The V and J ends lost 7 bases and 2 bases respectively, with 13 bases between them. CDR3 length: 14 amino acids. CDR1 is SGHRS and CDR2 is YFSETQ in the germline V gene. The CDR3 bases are TGCGCCAGCCAGAGGACAGTAACCTACAATGAGCAGTTCTTC. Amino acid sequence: CASQRTVTYNEQFF. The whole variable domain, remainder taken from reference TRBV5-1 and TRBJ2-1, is KAGVTQTPRYLIKTRGQQVTLSCSPISGHRSVSWYQQTPGQGLQFLFEYFSETQRNKGNFPGRFSGRQFSNSRSEMNVSTLELGDSALYLCASQRTVTYNEQFFGPGTRLTVL.

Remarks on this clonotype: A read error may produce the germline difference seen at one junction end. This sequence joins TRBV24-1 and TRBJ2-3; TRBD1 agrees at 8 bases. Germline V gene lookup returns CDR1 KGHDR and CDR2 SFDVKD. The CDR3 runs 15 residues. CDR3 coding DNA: TGTGCCATCAGTGCTGGACAGGGCCCCGCAGATACGCAGTATTTT. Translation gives CAISAGQGPADTQYF.

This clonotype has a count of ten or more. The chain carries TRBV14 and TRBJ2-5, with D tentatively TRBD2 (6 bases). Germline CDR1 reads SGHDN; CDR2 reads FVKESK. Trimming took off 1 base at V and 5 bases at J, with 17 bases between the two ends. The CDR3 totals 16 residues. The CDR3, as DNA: TGTGCCAGCAGCCAAGGGGCCCTAGCGTCCGGGGAGACCCAGTACTTC. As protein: CASSQGALASGETQYF.

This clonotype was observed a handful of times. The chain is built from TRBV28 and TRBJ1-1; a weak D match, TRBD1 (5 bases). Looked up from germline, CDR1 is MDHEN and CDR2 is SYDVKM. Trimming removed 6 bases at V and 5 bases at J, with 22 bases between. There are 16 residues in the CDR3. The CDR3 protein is CASSQWDPRLATEAFF. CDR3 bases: TGTGCCAGCAGCCAATGGGACCCCCGTTTAGCGACTGAAGCTTTCTTT.

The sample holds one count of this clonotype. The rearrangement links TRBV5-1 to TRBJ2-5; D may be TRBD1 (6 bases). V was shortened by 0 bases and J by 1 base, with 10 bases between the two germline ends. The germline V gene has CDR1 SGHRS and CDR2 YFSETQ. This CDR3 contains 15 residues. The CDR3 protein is CASSLGDTLQETQYF. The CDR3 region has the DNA TGCGCCAGCAGCTTGGGGGACACCCTCCAAGAGACCCAGTACTTC. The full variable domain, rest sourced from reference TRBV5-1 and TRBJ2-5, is KAGVTQTPRYLIKTRGQQVTLSCSPISGHRSVSWYQQTPGQGLQFLFEYFSETQRNKGNFPGRFSGRQFSNSRSEMNVSTLELGDSALYLCASSLGDTLQETQYFGPGTRLLVL.

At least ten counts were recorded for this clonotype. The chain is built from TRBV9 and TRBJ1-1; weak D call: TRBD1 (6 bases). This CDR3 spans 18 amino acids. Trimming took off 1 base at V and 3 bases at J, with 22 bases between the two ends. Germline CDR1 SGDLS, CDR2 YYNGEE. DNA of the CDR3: TGTGCCAGCAGCGTAAGGGGGGGACCAAGGGTCGGGGACACTGAAGCTTTCTTT. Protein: CASSVRGGPRVGDTEAFF.

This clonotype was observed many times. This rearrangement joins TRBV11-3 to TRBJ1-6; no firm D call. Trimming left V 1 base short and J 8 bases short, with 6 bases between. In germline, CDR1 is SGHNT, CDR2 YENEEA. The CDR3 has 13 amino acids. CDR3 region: CASSLGADSPLHF. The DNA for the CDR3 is TGTGCCAGCAGCTTAGGGGCTGATTCACCCCTCCACTTT.

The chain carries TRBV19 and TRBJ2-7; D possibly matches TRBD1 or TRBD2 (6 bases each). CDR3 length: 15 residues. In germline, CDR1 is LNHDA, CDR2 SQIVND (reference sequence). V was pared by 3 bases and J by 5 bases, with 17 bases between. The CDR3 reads CASSIVMGGWDEQYF. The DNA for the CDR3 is TGTGCCAGTAGTATTGTAATGGGGGGCTGGGACGAGCAGTACTTC.

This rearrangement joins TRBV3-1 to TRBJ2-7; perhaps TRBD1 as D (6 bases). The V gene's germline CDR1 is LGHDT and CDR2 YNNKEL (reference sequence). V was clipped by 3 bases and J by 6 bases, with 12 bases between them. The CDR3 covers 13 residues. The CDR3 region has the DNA TGTGCCAGCAGCCAGGGGGCTGTCGTCGAGCAGTACTTC. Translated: CASSQGAVVEQYF.

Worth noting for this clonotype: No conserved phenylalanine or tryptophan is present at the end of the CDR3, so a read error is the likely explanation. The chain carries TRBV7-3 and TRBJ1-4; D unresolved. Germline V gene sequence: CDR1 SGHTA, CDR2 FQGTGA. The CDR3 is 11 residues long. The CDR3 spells CASSSGEKLFL. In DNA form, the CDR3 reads TGTGCCAGCAGCTCCGGGGAAAAGCTGTTTCTT.

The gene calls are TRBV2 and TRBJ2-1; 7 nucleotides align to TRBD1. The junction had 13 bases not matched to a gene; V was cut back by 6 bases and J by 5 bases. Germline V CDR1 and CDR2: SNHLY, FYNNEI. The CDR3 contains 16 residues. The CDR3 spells CASRRGSSTGNNEQFF. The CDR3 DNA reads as TGTGCCAGCAGGAGGGGCTCGTCGACAGGGAACAATGAGCAGTTCTTC.

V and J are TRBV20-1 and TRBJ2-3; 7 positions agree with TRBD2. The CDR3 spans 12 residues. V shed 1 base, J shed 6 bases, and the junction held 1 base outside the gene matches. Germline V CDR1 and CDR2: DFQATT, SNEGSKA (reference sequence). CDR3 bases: TGCAGTGCTAGAGTACTAGCGGATACGCAGTATTTT. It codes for CSARVLADTQYF.

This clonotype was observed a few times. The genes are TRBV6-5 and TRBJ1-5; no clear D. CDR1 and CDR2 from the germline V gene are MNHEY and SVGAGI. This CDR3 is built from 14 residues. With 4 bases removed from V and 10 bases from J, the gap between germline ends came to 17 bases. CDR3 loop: CASSFTGPTSPQHF. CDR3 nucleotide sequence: TGTGCCAGCAGTTTCACCGGGCCCACCAGTCCCCAGCATTTT.

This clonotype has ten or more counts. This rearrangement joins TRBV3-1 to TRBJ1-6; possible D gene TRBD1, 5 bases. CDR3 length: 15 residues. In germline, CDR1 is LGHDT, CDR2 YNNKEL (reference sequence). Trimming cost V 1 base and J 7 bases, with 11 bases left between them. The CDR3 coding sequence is TGTGCCAGCAGCCAAGGAGGGGTAGGAAATTCACCCCTCCACTTT. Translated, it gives CASSQGGVGNSPLHF.

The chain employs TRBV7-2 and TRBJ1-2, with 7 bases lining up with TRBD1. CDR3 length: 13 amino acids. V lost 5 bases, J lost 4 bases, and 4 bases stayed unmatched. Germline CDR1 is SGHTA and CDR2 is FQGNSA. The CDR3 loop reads CASSIQGFYGYTF. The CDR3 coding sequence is TGTGCCAGCAGCATACAGGGGTTCTATGGCTACACCTTC.